This T cell receptor beta chain was observed in a study of T cell repertoires in cytomegalovirus infection (dated by TCRdb to the late 2010s). Notes on the research overall: Donor HLA type was relevant to the analysis, as public TCR beta signatures indicated carriage of CMV infection together with the matching HLA type. General study outcomes and caveats: In both this cohort and an independent cohort of approximately 350 donors, the cumulative frequency of public TCR beta family members distinguished carriers of CMV infection plus the relevant HLA type. The ex vivo response was dominated by HLA-C-restricted CMV-specific TCR beta clonotypes, which also provided the single most frequent clonotype in two of eight donors.

TCRdb shows the sequencer as Illumina HiSeq 1500. The public sequencing data were trimmed at Q25 with fastp and processed into clonotypes with MiXCR by TCRdb, which kept only in-frame beta chains. Rows merge per CDR3 protein into single entries with the most common DNA and genes. The sample yields some 600,000 distinct CDR3 sequences; 20% to 30% were counted once. The ten largest clones capture under 8.5% of the sample. As regards this clonotype: This receptor's antigen is unknown. Per-base quality was not reported, and no clone a single base away is much larger than it.

The CDR3, from cysteine to valine, totals 14 residues. Just the 42-base CDR3 DNA is kept, in frame starting at base 1. Trimming removed 2 bases from V and 3 bases from J, leaving 12 bases between the germline ends. The germline V gene (reference sequence) gives CDR1 as SGHNT and CDR2 as YYREEE. Recombination linked TRBV5-4 to TRBJ2-7; the D gene is perhaps TRBD1, on 5 matching bases. The source is a human donor in good health (CMV status not recorded). Some clones in this sample may be carry-over from other donors' samples. Source material: CD8+ T cells from PBMCs. CDR3 loop: CASSFGHGLYEQYV. At the DNA level, the sequence is TGTGCCAGCAGCTTTGGACACGGCCTCTACGAGCAGTACGTC.